The text below deals with one T cell receptor (beta chain). Its antigen target is currently unknown. Base qualities were left out, and no much larger clone turns up one base away. The time point label, read with the paper, signifies: cycle 1 day 1 (C1D1), immediately before nivolumab initiation. Relapse after autologous stem cell transplantation had occurred in all trial patients, and cohorts A, B and C were distinguished by prior brentuximab vedotin exposure. A Miltenyi CD4+ T cell isolation kit was used for magnetic negative selection to purify CD4+ T cells from thawed PBMCs. The trial cohort comprised more than 55 patients with relapsed/refractory classical Hodgkin lymphoma whose best overall responses were complete response, partial response or progressive disease. In the multi-cohort phase II CheckMate 205 trial, trial patients received single-agent nivolumab. An independent review committee assessed best overall response using the 2007 International Working Group response criteria. Trial PBMCs were obtained immediately prior to nivolumab initiation (C1D1) and on therapy at cycle 2 day 1 and cycle 4 day 1. Peripheral blood was collected in 8 mL Vacutainer Cell Preparation Tubes, from which PBMCs were isolated by centrifugation and then cryopreserved. Purified CD4+ and CD8+ fractions were prepared only for cases with an additional available PBMC sample. Magnetically labelled cells were depleted on LS columns in a quadroMACS separator, and the flow-through was collected as the purified fraction.

Genomic DNA was isolated using the Qiagen DNeasy kit from unsorted PBMCs as well as from negatively selected CD4+ and CD8+ fractions. TCR beta CDR3 regions were subjected to amplification by immunoSEQ multiplex PCR with primers that anneal to V and J segments. A synthetic immune receptor repertoire was used to minimize amplification bias, and any residual bias was removed computationally once sequencing was done. In the paper's pipeline: Custom Python scripts were used to quantify repertoire diversity as the Shannon entropy index. Unsorted, CD4+ and CD8+ repertoires were analyzed separately, except in combined analyses where CD4+ and CD8+ sequences were merged in silico. Clonal expansion was defined as at least a 2-fold frequency increase after treatment relative to C1D1, with a pseudocount of 0.5 for undetected baseline clones. Clones with 0 or 1 copy at C1D1 were classified as singleton clones, and clones with 2 or more copies were classified as non-singleton clones. Clones expanded in unsorted samples were assigned a CD4+, CD8+ or unknown annotation through matching of protein sequences in sorted samples from the same patient. Wilcoxon tests on paired samples were used to test diversity changes from C1D1 to C4D1. TCRdb re-hosts the immuneACCESS table, in-frame sequences only. Its copies lack some clones; in the studies checked, an unresolved V gene accounts for under half of them, and the cause for the rest is not known. V and J calls plus clone size are reproduced from that table; the DNA served to infer D and trimming. In all, the sample holds 12,000 or so clones, and 65% to 85% of those were seen once. The top ten hold more than 1.5% of the sample.

The source of the sample is a study of PD-1 blockade in classical Hodgkin lymphoma (TCRdb year 2020). Background on the whole study: Nivolumab dosing was 3 mg/kg intravenously every 2 weeks, continuing until either disease progression or unacceptable toxicity. A peripheral blood immune signature of response to PD-1 blockade in classical Hodgkin lymphoma was defined using TCR beta sequencing and CyTOF.

Broader findings and caveats from the paper: Baseline diversity similar to that of newly diagnosed patients was observed in trial patients achieving complete response, whereas significantly lower diversity was observed in partial responders and progressors. A significant rise by C4D1 was seen in CD4+ but not CD8+ TCR diversity (p=0.0027 vs p=0.16), with the rise being most apparent in complete responders (p=0.02). The study was limited to a single clinical trial cohort, and causes of repertoire differences, possibly disease activity or prior therapy, remained undefined. Baseline TCR diversity was reported to be lower in newly diagnosed patients than in healthy donors, and even lower in relapsed/refractory patients. Patients starting nivolumab less than 1 year after ASCT had lower diversity and were excluded from later analyses to avoid confounding by immune reconstitution.

Sequences were derived from CD4+ T cells from blood, sampled at baseline. The TCR was taken from a human donor with classical Hodgkin lymphoma.

The encoded CDR3 is CASRVSGAYEQYF. The nucleotides read TGTGCCAGCCGCGTCAGTGGGGCTTACGAGCAGTACTTC. Recombination connected TRBV7-2 to TRBJ2-5; the D gene is perhaps TRBD1, from 5 matching bases. The J call may be wrong; the DNA end is better matched by TRBJ2-7. From the germline V gene, CDR1 is SGHTA and CDR2 is FQGNSA. The CDR3, cysteine through phenylalanine, is 13 amino acids long. Left in the record is the CDR3 DNA by itself, 39 bases read in frame from the first base.